The next 13 T cell receptor beta chains were all read from a single sample in a study of T-cell reconstitution after alpha-beta-depleted transplantation in children. Preparation of the TCRbeta library was carried out with unique molecular identifiers. TCRdb reprocessed the PCR reads with MiXCR, giving one entry per CDR3 protein. This table holds almost 400,000 distinct CDR3 sequences, roughly 22% found once. The starting material was PBMCs from the stem cell graft donor, obtained from the stem cell graft. These receptor sequences come from a human donor who donated a stem cell graft to a child with acute myeloid leukemia.

This clonotype was recorded a few times. The chain has TRBV29-1 and TRBJ1-5; 12 nucleotides align to TRBD1. The germline CDR1 and CDR2 sequences are SQVTM and ANQGSEA. The CDR3 contains 18 residues. Trimming removed 4 bases from V and 2 bases from J; junction bases left unmatched: 12. CDR3 DNA sequence: TGCAGCGTTGTCAACCGGGACAGGGGGCAATCTGGCAATCAGCCCCAGCATTTT. It is translated as CSVVNRDRGQSGNQPQHF.

This clonotype has just a few counts. The chain recombines TRBV12-3 or TRBV12-4 with TRBJ2-7; D not resolved. The CDR3 sequence is 13 residues long. V shed 3 bases and J shed 3 bases, with 9 bases lying between them. The CDR3 DNA is TGTGCCAGCAGTTTCAGAACCTTCTACGAGCAGTACTTC. Encoded protein: CASSFRTFYEQYF.

The rearrangement links TRBV29-1 to TRBJ1-1; 8 positions match TRBD1. The CDR3 runs 12 residues. The germline CDR1 and CDR2 sequences are SQVTM and ANQGSEA. V gave up 3 bases and J gave up 7 bases; unmatched junction bases: 4. The CDR3 here is CSVDTGGVEAFF. The CDR3, as DNA: TGCAGCGTTGATACAGGGGGTGTTGAAGCTTTCTTT.

The chain carries TRBV10-3 and TRBJ2-3; 9 positions match TRBD2. There are 16 residues in the CDR3. Germline V gene sequence: CDR1 ENHRY, CDR2 SYGVKD. The V and J ends lost 2 bases and 5 bases, in that order; junction bases with no gene match: 8. This CDR3 is CAISESLAGVEDTQYF. CDR3 DNA: TGTGCCATCAGTGAGAGTTTAGCGGGAGTGGAAGATACGCAGTATTTT.

This clonotype was detected only a few times. The chain carries TRBV10-3 and TRBJ2-3; D perhaps matches TRBD2 (5 bases). The V end was cut by 0 bases, the J end by 2 bases, with 9 bases between. The germline gives CDR1 ENHRY, CDR2 SYGVKD. This CDR3 is built from 15 residues. CDR3 bases: TGTGCCATCAGTGAGTCTCGGGGAGACACAGATACGCAGTATTTT. Encoded protein: CAISESRGDTDTQYF.

The table lists this clonotype with a few counts. The rearrangement links TRBV6-5 to TRBJ2-7; D not resolved. With 2 bases removed from V and 7 bases from J, the gap between germline ends came to 18 bases. The germline V gene has CDR1 MNHEY and CDR2 SVGAGI. This CDR3 is built from 15 residues. For the CDR3, the DNA is TGTGCCAGCAGTTACGGGTTCCCCCCCGTAGAGGAGCAGTACTTC. It translates to CASSYGFPPVEEQYF.

The chain carries TRBV5-1 and TRBJ2-1; 7 bases fit TRBD2. This CDR3 has 16 residues. Looked up from germline, CDR1 is SGHRS and CDR2 is YFSETQ. The junction had 5 bases not matched to a gene; V was cut back by 0 bases and J by 2 bases. The DNA of the CDR3 is TGCGCCAGCAGCTTGGGGGACGGGAGGACCTACAATGAGCAGTTCTTC. Translated, it gives CASSLGDGRTYNEQFF.

V usage is TRBV21-1 and J usage is TRBJ2-5. TRBV21-1 is tagged as a pseudogene. This CDR3 region has 14 residues. This CDR3 is CASSNLVGRETQYF. The CDR3 DNA sequence: TGTGCCAGCAGCAACTTGGTGGGAAGGGAGACCCAGTACTTC.

The sample holds many counts of this clonotype. J is TRBJ1-1 and V is TRBV6-1; 7 nucleotides match TRBD1. The CDR3 is 15 amino acids. J was trimmed by 5 bases and V by 3 bases; bases with no gene match: 9. CDR1 is MNHNS and CDR2 is SASEGT in the germline V gene. The CDR3 sequence: CASSDPMTGRTEAFF. The DNA of the CDR3 is TGTGCCAGCAGTGACCCTATGACAGGGCGGACTGAAGCTTTCTTT.

This rearrangement joins TRBV11-1 to TRBJ2-1, with D perhaps matching TRBD2 (6 bases). CDR3 length equals 15 residues. The V and J ends lost 5 bases and 4 bases respectively, with 15 bases between them. Germline V gene lookup returns CDR1 SGHAT and CDR2 FQDESV (reference sequence). CDR3 protein: CASSRGADQYNEQFF. CDR3 in DNA: TGTGCCAGCAGCCGCGGGGCGGACCAGTACAATGAGCAGTTCTTC.

This clonotype occurred a few times. V is TRBV27 and J is TRBJ2-2; TRBD2 aligns across 9 bases. The junction had 10 bases not matched to a gene; V was cut back by 6 bases and J by 2 bases. Germline-derived CDR1 and CDR2 are MNHEY and SMNVEV (reference sequence). This CDR3 is built from 17 residues. The CDR3 loop is CASSRPGLATNTGELFF. In DNA form, the CDR3 reads TGTGCCAGCAGCAGACCGGGACTAGCAACCAACACCGGGGAGCTGTTTTTT.

The chain carries TRBV5-1 and TRBJ1-2, with TRBD1 identical over 8 bases. Unmatched junction bases numbered 9, after V lost 5 bases and J lost 6 bases. Germline CDR1 reads SGHRS; CDR2 reads YFSETQ. CDR3 size: 14 residues. In nucleotides, the CDR3 is TGCGCCAGCAGATCACAGGGGGGACCGGATGGCTACACCTTC. Its translation: CASRSQGGPDGYTF.

The chain carries TRBV28 and TRBJ2-1; 10 positions agree with TRBD1. Looked up from germline, CDR1 is MDHEN and CDR2 is SYDVKM. Unmatched junction bases numbered 9, after V lost 5 bases and J lost 5 bases. The length of the CDR3 is 16 residues. The CDR3 protein is CASSKWDRGVHNEQFF. The CDR3 DNA is TGTGCCAGCAGTAAATGGGACAGGGGAGTCCACAATGAGCAGTTCTTC.